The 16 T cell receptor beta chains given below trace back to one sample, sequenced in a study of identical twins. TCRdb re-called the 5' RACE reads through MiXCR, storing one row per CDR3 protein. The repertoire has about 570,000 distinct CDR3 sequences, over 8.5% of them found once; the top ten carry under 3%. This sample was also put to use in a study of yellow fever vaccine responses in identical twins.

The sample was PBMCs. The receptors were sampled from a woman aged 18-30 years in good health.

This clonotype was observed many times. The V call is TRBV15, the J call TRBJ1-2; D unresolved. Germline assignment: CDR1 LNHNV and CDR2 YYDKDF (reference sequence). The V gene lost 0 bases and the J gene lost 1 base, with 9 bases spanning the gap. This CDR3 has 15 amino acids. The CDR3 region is CATSRDRERNYGYTF. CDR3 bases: TGTGCCACCAGCAGAGATAGGGAGCGTAACTATGGCTACACCTTC. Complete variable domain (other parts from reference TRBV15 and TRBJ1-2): DAMVIQNPRYQVTQFGKPVTLSCSQTLNHNVMYWYQQKSSQAPKLLFHYYDKDFNNEADTPDNFQSRRPNTSFCFLDIRSPGLGDTAMYLCATSRDRERNYGYTFGSGTRLTVV.

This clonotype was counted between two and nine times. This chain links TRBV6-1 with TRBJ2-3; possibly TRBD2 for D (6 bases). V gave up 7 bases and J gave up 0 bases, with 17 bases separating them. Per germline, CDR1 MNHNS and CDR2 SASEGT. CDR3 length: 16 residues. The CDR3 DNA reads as TGTGCCAGCACCGCCGACTGGGGGGATAGCACAGATACGCAGTATTTT. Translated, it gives CASTADWGDSTDTQYF.

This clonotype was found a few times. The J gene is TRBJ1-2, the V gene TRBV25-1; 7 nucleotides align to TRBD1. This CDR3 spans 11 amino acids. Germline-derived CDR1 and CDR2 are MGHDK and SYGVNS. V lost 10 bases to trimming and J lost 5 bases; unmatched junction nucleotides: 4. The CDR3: CATGTVYGYTF. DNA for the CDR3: TGTGCCACCGGGACAGTTTATGGCTACACCTTC.

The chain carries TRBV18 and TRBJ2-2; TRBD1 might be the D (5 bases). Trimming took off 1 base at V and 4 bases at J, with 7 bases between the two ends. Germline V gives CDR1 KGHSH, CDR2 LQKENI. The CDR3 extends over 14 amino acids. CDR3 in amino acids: CASSPQQATGELFF. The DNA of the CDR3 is TGTGCCAGCTCACCACAACAGGCCACCGGGGAGCTGTTTTTT.

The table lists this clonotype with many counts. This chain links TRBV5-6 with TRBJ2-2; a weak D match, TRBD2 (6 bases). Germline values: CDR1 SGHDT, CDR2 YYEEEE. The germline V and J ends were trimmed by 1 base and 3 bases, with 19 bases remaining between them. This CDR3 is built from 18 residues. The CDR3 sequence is CASSLTPGGRHHTGELFF. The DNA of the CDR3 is TGTGCCAGCAGCTTGACCCCCGGGGGACGGCACCACACCGGGGAGCTGTTTTTT.

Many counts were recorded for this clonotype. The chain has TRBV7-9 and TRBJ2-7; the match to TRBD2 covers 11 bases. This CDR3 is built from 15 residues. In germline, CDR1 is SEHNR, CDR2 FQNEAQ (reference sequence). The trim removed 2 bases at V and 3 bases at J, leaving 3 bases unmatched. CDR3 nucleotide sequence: TGTGCCAGCAGCTTATCGGGGACTAGCGGCTACGAGCAGTACTTC. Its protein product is CASSLSGTSGYEQYF.

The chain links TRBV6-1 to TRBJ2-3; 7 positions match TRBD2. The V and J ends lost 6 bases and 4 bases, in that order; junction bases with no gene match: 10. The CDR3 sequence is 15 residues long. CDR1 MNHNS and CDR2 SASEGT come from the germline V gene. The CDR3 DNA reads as TGTGCCAGCAGAACCGCGGGGGTGGGGGCAGATACGCAGTATTTT. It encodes CASRTAGVGADTQYF.

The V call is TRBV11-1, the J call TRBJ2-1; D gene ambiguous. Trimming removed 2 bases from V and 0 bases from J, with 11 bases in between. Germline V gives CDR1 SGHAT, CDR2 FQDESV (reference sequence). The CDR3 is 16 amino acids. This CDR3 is CASSLKPSSSYNEQFF. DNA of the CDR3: TGTGCCAGCAGCTTAAAGCCCTCGAGCTCCTACAATGAGCAGTTCTTC.

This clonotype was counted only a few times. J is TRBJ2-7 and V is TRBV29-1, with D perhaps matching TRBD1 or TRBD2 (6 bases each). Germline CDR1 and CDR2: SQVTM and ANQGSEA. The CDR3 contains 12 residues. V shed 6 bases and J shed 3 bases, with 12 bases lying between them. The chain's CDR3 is CSVEGGNYEQYF. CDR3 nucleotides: TGCAGCGTAGAGGGGGGAAACTACGAGCAGTACTTC.

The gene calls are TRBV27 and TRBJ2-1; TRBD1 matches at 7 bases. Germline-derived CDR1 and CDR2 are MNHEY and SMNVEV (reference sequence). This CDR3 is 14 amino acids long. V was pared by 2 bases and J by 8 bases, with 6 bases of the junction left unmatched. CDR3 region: CASSLKGAVDEQFF. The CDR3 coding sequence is TGTGCCAGCAGTTTAAAGGGGGCGGTCGATGAGCAGTTCTTC.

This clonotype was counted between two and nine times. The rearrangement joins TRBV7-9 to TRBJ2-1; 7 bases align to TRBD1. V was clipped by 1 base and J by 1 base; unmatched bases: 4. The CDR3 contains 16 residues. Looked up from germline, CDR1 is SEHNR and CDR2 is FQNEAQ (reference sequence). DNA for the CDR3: TGTGCCAGCAGCTTAGGCCGGGACAGATCCTACAATGAGCAGTTCTTC. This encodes CASSLGRDRSYNEQFF.

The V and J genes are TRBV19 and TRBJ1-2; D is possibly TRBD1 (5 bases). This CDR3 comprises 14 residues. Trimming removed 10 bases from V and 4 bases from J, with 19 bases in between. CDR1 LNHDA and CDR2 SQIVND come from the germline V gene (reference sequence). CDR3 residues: CATEPAGGFYGYTF. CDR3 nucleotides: TGTGCCACCGAACCTGCCGGGGGATTCTATGGCTACACCTTC. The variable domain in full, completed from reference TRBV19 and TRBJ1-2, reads DGGITQSPKYLFRKEGQNVTLSCEQNLNHDAMYWYRQDPGQGLRLIYYSQIVNDFQKGDIAEGYSVSREKKESFPLTVTSAQKNPTAFYLCATEPAGGFYGYTFGSGTRLTVV.

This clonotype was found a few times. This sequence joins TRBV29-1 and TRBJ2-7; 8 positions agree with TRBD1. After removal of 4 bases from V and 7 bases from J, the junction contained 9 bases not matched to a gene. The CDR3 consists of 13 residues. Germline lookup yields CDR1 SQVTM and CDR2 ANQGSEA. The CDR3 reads CSVGQGLFSEQYF. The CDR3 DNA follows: TGCAGCGTTGGACAGGGGTTATTTTCGGAGCAGTACTTC.

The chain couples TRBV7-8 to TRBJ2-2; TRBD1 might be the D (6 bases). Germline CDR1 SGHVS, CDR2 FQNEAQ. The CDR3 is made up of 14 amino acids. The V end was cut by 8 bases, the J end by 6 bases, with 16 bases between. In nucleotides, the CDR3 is TGTGCCAGCCTTGAGGGGGAGTTGGCCGGGGAGCTGTTTTTT. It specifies CASLEGELAGELFF.

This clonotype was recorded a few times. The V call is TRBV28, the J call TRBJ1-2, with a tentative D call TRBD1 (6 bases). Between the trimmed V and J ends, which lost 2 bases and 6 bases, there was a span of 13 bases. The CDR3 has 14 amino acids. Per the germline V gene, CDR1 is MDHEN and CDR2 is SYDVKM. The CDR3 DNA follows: TGTGCCAGCAGTTTACAGGGGTGGAGGGATGGCTACACCTTC. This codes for CASSLQGWRDGYTF.

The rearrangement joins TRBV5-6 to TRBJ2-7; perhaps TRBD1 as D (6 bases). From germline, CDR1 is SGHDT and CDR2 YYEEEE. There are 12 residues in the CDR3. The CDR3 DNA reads TGTGCTGGCCGGGACAACTTCTACGAGCAGTACTTC. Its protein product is CAGRDNFYEQYF.